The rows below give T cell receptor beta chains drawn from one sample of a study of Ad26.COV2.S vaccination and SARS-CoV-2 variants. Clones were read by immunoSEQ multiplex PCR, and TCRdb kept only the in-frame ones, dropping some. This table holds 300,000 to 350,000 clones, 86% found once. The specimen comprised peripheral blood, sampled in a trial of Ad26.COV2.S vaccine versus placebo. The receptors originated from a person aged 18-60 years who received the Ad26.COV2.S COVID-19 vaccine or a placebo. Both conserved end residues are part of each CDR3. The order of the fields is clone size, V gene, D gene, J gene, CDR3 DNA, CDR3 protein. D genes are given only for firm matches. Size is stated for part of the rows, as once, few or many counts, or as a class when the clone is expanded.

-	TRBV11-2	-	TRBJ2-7	TGTGCCAGCAGCTTGCGACAACTCCTCCCCGAGCAGTACTTC	CASSLRQLLPEQYF
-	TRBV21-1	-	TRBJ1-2	TGTGCCAGCAGCGAAAGGGAGGCGAAGCCCTATGGCTACACCTTC	CASSEREAKPYGYTF
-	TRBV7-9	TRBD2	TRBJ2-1	TGTGCCAGCAGCCTACTAGCGGGAAGGGACAATGAGCAGTTCTTC	CASSLLAGRDNEQFF
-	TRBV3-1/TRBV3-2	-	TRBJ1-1	TGTGCCAGCAGCCAAGACGGCGTTGGGCCCTTTAGCACTGAAGCTTTCTTT	CASSQDGVGPFSTEAFF
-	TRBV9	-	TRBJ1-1	TGTGCCAGCAGCGGTCAACGGGGCATGCCCACTGAAGCTTTCTTT	CASSGQRGMPTEAFF
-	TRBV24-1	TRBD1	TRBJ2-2	TGTGCCACCAGTGATATGATGGCAGGGGGATTGAGCGGGGAGCTGTTTTTT	CATSDMMAGGLSGELFF
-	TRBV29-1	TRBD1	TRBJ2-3	TGCAGCGCCCGACAGGGTATAGATACGCAGTATTTT	CSARQGIDTQYF
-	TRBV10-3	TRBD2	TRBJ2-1	TGTGCCATCAGTGGAGCTAGCGGTGGTTACAATGAGCAGTTCTTC	CAISGASGGYNEQFF
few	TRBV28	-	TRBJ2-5	TGTGCCACCACAAAGGGGGATCAAGAGACCCAGTACTTC	CATTKGDQETQYF
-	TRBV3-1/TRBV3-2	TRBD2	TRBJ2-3	TGTGCCAGCAGCCAGGCCGGGACTAGTCGAACAGATACGCAGTATTTT	CASSQAGTSRTDTQYF
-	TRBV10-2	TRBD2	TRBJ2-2	TGCGCCAGCAGTGAGCCGGGACTAGCTTGGGTCGGGGAGCTGTTTTTT	CASSEPGLAWVGELFF
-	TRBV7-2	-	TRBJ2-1	TGTGCCAGCAGCTTATGGTGGGAGGCAAGTGAGCAGTTCTTC	CASSLWWEASEQFF
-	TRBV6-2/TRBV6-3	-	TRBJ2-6	TGTGCCAGCAGTTACTCTGGGGCCAACGTCCTGACTTTC	CASSYSGANVLTF
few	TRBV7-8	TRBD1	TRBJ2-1	TGTGCCAGCAGCCAGCGGACAGGGACCTACAATGAGCAGTTCTTC	CASSQRTGTYNEQFF
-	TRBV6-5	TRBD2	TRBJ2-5	TGTGCCAGCAGTTTACGGGAGGGCGGGGAGACCCAGTACTTC	CASSLREGGETQYF
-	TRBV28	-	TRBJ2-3	TGTGCCAGCAGGGACCCCTTAGCTGGGAGCACAGATACGCAGTATTTT	CASRDPLAGSTDTQYF
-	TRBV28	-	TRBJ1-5	TGTGCCAGCAGTTCAGAGGCGTCAAGTAAGCCCCAGCATTTT	CASSSEASSKPQHF
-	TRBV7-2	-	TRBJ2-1	TGTGCCAGCACCTCCCCTACTCGCGGAGAGCAGTTCTTC	CASTSPTRGEQFF
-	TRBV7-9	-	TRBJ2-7	TGTGCCAGCAGCTTAGGTAACCGGGACAAGACCTACGAGCAGTACTTC	CASSLGNRDKTYEQYF
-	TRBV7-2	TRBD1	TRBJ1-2	TGTGCCAGCAGTTCCGGACAGGGGAATGGCTACACCTTC	CASSSGQGNGYTF
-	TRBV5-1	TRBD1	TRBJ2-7	TGCGCCAGCAGCCTCCTAGACAGGGGACTGGAAAACTACGAGCAGTACTTC	CASSLLDRGLENYEQYF
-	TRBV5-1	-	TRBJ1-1	TGCGCCAGCAGCTTGGGGCGGGAGGGGAACACTGAAGCTTTCTTT	CASSLGREGNTEAFF
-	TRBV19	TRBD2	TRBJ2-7	TGTGCCAGTAGTCCCTCGCGGGGGGGCGAGCAGTACTTC	CASSPSRGGEQYF
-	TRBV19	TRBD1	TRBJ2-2	TGTGCCAGTACGACAGGGAGTACCGGGGAGCTGTTTTTT	CASTTGSTGELFF
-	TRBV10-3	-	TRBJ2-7	TGTGCCATCAGTGTTACGGCCTACGAGCAGTACTTC	CAISVTAYEQYF
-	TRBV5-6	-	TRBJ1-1	TGTGCCAGCAGCCCCGTGGACGGCATCAACACTGAAGCTTTCTTT	CASSPVDGINTEAFF
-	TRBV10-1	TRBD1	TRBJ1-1	TGCGCCAGCAGTGAGTACACGAAGACAGGGATTGAAGCTTTCTTT	CASSEYTKTGIEAFF
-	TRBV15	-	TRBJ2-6	TGTGCCACCAGCATAGAACGATTCTCTGGGGCCAACGTCCTGACTTTC	CATSIERFSGANVLTF
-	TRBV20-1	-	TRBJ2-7	TGCAGTGCTAGTCATAGCGGATCCTACGAGCAGTACTTC	CSASHSGSYEQYF
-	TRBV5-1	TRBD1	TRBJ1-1	TGCGCCAGCAGCTACCACAGGGGGCCCACTGAAGCTTTCTTT	CASSYHRGPTEAFF
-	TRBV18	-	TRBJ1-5	TGTGCCAGCTCGAGGGGTATGGATCAGCCCCAGCATTTT	CASSRGMDQPQHF
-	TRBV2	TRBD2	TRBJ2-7	TGTGCCAGCAGGGCTCAGACTAGCGGTCCCTCCGAGCAGTACTTC	CASRAQTSGPSEQYF
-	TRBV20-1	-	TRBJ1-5	TGCAGTGCTAGTGACCGAAGCAATCAGCCCCAGCATTTT	CSASDRSNQPQHF
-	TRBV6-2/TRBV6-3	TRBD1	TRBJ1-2	TGTGCCAGCAGTGCCCGACAGGGGGGCTACACCTTC	CASSARQGGYTF
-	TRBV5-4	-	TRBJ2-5	TGTGCCAGCAGCTCGCTCCAGGACCGATCGCAGTACTTC	CASSSLQDRSQYF
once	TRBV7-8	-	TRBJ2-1	TGTGCCAGCCGCAAGCACGACCTCACCTACCTGAGCTCCTACAATGAGCAGTTCTTC	CASRKHDLTYLSSYNEQFF
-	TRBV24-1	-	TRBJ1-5	TGTGCCACCAGTGGGGCCGGGAGGGGCAATCAGCCCCAGCATTTT	CATSGAGRGNQPQHF
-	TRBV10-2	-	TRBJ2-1	TGCGCCAGCAATCGAGGTGGGGTCTACAATGAGCAGTTCTTC	CASNRGGVYNEQFF
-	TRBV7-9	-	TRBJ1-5	TGTGCCAGCAGCTTAGGTGCGGAGCCCCAGCATTTT	CASSLGAEPQHF
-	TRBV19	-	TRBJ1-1	TGTGCCAGTACCCTGCCAGGGGTCACTGAAGCTTTCTTT	CASTLPGVTEAFF
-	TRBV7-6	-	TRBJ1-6	TGTGCCAGCGCAGCCAGCTCCTATAATTCACCCCTCCACTTT	CASAASSYNSPLHF
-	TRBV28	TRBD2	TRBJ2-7	TGTGCCAGCAGGACTAGCGGCAACTACGAGCAGTACTTC	CASRTSGNYEQYF
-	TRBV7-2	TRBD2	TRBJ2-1	TGTGCCAGCAGCCTGTGGACGGGGGGGTACAATGAACAGTTCTTC	CASSLWTGGYNEQFF
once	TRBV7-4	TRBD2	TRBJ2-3	TGTGGGAATCGACTAGCGGTACGAAATACGCAGTATTTT	CGNRLAVRNTQYF
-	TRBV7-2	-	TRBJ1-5	TGTGCCAGCAGCCCTTCGACCGACAGGATTAGCAATCAGCCCCAGCATTTT	CASSPSTDRISNQPQHF
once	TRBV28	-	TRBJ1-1	TGTGCCAGCAGCCCTTACGACCGGACTCACACTGAAGCTTTCTTT	CASSPYDRTHTEAFF
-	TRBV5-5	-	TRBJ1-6	TGTGCCAGCAGCTTGTGGGGCACTCGGGGGAATTCACCCCTCCACTTT	CASSLWGTRGNSPLHF
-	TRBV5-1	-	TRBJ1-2	TGCGCCAGCAGCTTGACACTGAACTATGGCTACACCTTC	CASSLTLNYGYTF
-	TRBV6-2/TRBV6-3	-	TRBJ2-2	TGTGCCAGCACCCCCGGGCTAGAGCGAGAGCTGTTTTTT	CASTPGLERELFF
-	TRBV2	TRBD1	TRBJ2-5	TGTGCCAGCAGTGATGGGCAGGGGGCGGGAGAGACCCAGTACTTC	CASSDGQGAGETQYF
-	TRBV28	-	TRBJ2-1	TGTGCCAGCAGTCGCCGAGGGGAAACAGGGTCGCTTTACAATGAGCAGTTCTTC	CASSRRGETGSLYNEQFF
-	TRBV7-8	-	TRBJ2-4	TGTGCCAGCAGCCCGCCCACTGATTACAGGGCCAAGTACGCCAAAAACATTCAGTACTTC	CASSPPTDYRAKYAKNIQYF
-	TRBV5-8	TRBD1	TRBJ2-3	TGTGCCAGCAGCTGGACCGGGACAGGGTTTAGAGATACGCAGTATTTT	CASSWTGTGFRDTQYF
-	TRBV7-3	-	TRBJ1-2	TGTGCCAGCAGCCCACACCAGGGTTCCCACTTTGGCTACACCTTC	CASSPHQGSHFGYTF
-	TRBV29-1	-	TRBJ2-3	TGCAGCGTTGAGCTCCATGAGGATACGCAGTATTTT	CSVELHEDTQYF
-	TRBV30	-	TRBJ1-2	TGTGCCTGGAGTCCCAGACAGGACTATGGCTACACCTTC	CAWSPRQDYGYTF
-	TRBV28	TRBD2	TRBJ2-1	TGTGCCAGCAGTTTCCTAGCGGGGGGGTACAATGAGCAGTTCTTC	CASSFLAGGYNEQFF